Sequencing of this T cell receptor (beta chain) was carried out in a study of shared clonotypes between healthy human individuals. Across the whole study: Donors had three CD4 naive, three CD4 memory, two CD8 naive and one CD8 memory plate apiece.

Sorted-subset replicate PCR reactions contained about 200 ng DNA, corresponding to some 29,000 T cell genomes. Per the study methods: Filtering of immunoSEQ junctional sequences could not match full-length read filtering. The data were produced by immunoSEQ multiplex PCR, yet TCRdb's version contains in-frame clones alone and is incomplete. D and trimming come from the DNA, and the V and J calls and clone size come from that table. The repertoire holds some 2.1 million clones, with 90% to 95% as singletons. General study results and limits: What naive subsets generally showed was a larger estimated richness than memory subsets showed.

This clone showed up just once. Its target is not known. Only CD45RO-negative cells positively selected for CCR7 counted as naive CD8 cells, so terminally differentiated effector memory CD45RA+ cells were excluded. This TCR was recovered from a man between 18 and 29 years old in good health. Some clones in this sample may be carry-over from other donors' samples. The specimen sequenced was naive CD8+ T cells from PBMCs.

The CDR3 loop reads CASSYEGTEQYF. Here the CDR3 DNA reads TGTGCCAGCAGTTACGAGGGAACCGAGCAGTACTTC. J is TRBJ2-7 and V is TRBV6-5, with D perhaps TRBD2 (5 bases). The CDR3 contains 12 residues. Trimming removed 2 bases at V and 6 bases at J, with 8 bases between. Germline CDR1 and CDR2: MNHEY and SVGAGI.